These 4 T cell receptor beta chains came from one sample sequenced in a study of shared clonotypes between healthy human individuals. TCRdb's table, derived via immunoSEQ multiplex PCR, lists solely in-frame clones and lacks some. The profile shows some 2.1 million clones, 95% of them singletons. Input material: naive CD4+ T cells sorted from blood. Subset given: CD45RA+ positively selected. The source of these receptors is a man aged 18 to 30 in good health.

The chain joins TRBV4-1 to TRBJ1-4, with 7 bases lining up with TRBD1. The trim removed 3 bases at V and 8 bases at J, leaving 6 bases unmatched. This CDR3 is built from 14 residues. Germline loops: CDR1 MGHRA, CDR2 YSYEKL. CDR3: CASSHFGQDEKLFF. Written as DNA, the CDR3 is TGCGCCAGCAGCCACTTCGGACAGGACGAAAAACTGTTTTTT.

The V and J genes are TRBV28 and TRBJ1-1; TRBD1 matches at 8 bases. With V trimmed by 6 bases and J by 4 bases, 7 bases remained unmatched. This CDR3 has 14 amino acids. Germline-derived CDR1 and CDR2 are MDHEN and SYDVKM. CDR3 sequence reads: CASRRQGKSTEAFF. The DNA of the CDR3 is TGTGCCAGCAGGAGACAGGGGAAGAGCACTGAAGCTTTCTTT.

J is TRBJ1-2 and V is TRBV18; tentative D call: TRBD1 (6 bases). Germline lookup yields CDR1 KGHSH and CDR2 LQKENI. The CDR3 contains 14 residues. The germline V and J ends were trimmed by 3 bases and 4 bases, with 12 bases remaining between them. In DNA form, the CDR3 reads TGTGCCAGCTCACCGATAACGGACAGCTATGGCTACACCTTC. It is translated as CASSPITDSYGYTF.

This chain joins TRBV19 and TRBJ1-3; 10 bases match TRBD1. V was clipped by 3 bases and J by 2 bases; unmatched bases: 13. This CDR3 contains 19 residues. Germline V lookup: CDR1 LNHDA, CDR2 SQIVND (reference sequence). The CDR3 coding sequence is TGTGCCAGTAGTATCGACGGGACAGGGGACGGTACGGCTGGAAACACCATATATTTT. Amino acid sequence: CASSIDGTGDGTAGNTIYF.